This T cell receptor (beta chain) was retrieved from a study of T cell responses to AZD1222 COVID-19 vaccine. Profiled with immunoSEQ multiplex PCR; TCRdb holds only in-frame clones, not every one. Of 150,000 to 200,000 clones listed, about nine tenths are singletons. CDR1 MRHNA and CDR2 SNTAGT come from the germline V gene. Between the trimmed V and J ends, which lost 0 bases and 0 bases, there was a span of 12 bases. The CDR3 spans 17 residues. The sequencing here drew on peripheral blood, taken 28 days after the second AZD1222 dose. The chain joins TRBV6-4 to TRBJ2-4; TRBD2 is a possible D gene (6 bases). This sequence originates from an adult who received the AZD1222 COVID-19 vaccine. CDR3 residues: CASSDSNERVAKNIQYF. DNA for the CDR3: TGTGCCAGCAGTGACTCGAATGAGCGGGTAGCCAAAAACATTCAGTACTTC.